The 26 T cell receptor beta chains below were found in one sample sequenced in a study of CD8+ T cells in alopecia areata (dated by TCRdb to 2016 to 2018). Libraries were made using the immunoSEQ multiplex PCR assay. RNA was extracted from all samples and reverse transcribed into cDNA as template for TCR sequencing. In TCRdb, the immuneACCESS table is reduced to in-frame sequences with V and J assigned. These tables do not hold every clone; where another copy was compared, an unresolved V gene accounts for under half, and the others remain unexplained. In this sample the table shows about 200,000 clones, 56% of which occur a single time. Under 5% of the sample is in the top ten clones. The sequencing sample was made of CD8+ T cells sorted from blood. The receptors here all came from a human donor in good health.

The V and J genes are TRBV7-6 and TRBJ2-7; the D is unclear. The CDR3 loop spans 14 amino acids. Per the germline V gene, CDR1 is SGHVS and CDR2 is FNYEAQ. V was cut by 3 bases and J by 1 base, with 10 bases left in between. The CDR3 is CASSFKDGSYEQYF. CDR3 nucleotide sequence: TGTGCCAGCAGCTTTAAGGACGGGTCCTACGAGCAGTACTTC.

There are a few counts of this clone. The chain carries TRBV21-1 and TRBJ2-7; the table's TRBD2 call for D was not verified on the DNA. TRBV21-1 corresponds to a pseudogene. The CDR3 has 14 amino acids. The CDR3 region is CASTPWGVRNEQYF. The CDR3, as DNA: TGTGCCAGCACCCCCTGGGGGGTTCGGAACGAGCAGTACTTC.

This sequence joins TRBV14 and TRBJ2-2; 9 bases line up with TRBD2. V lost 4 bases, J lost 6 bases, and 6 bases stayed unmatched. This CDR3 is built from 15 residues. Germline CDR1 reads SGHDN; CDR2 reads FVKESK. CDR3: CASSPGTSRAGELFF. Here the CDR3 DNA reads TGTGCCAGCAGCCCCGGGACTAGCAGGGCCGGGGAGCTGTTTTTT.

V usage is TRBV5-1 and J usage is TRBJ2-1; 9 positions match TRBD1. Losses at the gene ends were 4 bases for V and 9 bases for J; bases not matched to a gene: 5. Germline V gene sequence: CDR1 SGHRS, CDR2 YFSETQ. This CDR3 comprises 13 residues. The CDR3 sequence: CASSPGTGIEQFF. The CDR3 coding sequence is TGCGCCAGCAGCCCCGGGACAGGGATTGAGCAGTTCTTC. The whole variable domain, remainder taken from reference TRBV5-1 and TRBJ2-1, is KAGVTQTPRYLIKTRGQQVTLSCSPISGHRSVSWYQQTPGQGLQFLFEYFSETQRNKGNFPGRFSGRQFSNSRSEMNVSTLELGDSALYLCASSPGTGIEQFFGPGTRLTVL.

The chain uses TRBV7-9 and TRBJ2-1, with D perhaps given as TRBD1 or TRBD2 (5 bases each). The CDR3 runs to 12 residues. Trimming cost V 9 bases and J 1 base, with 7 bases left between them. CDR1 and CDR2 from the germline V gene are SEHNR and FQNEAQ (reference sequence). CDR3 in DNA: TGTGCCAGTGGGGGTTCCTACAATGAGCAGTTCTTC. The encoded protein is CASGGSYNEQFF.

The CDR3 nucleotides read TGTGCCAGCAGTTCACAAGGCATGAACACTGAAGCTTTCTTT. It encodes CASSSQGMNTEAFF. The chain is built from TRBV27 and TRBJ1-1, with D unclear. Between the trimmed V and J ends, which lost 4 bases and 0 bases, there was a span of 9 bases. The CDR3 has 14 amino acids. Germline V gives CDR1 MNHEY, CDR2 SMNVEV (reference sequence).

The chain couples TRBV13 to TRBJ1-2, with TRBD1 identical over 8 bases. CDR3 length: 13 amino acids. CDR1 is PRHDT, CDR2 FYEKMQ, per germline (reference sequence). The V gene end was trimmed by 5 bases and the J gene end by 7 bases; junction bases not matched to a gene: 6. CDR3 amino acids: CASSRDRGSGYTF. The CDR3 nucleotides are TGTGCCAGCAGCCGCGACAGGGGATCTGGCTACACCTTC.

In its sample, this clone was seen once. The chain links TRBV7-6 to TRBJ2-7, with 11 bases matching TRBD2. V lost 4 bases and J lost 6; bases outside the gene matches: 8. CDR1 SGHVS and CDR2 FNYEAQ come from the germline V gene. The length of the CDR3 is 15 residues. The DNA of the CDR3 is TGTGCCAGCAGCTCTCTAGCGGGGGGCACTGGCGAGCAGTACTTC. Protein product: CASSSLAGGTGEQYF.

This clone showed up just a few times. The rearrangement joins TRBV29-1 to TRBJ2-5; no definite D call. V lost 2 bases and J 4 bases, leaving 11 bases between the germline ends. The CDR3 has 13 residues. Germline assignment: CDR1 SQVTM and CDR2 ANQGSEA. In DNA form, the CDR3 reads TGCAGCGTTGAACTAAGGCGCCTAGAGACCCAGTACTTC. Translating gives CSVELRRLETQYF.

The CDR3 region is CSVEGQGHDNEQFF. CDR3 nucleotide sequence: TGCAGCGTTGAGGGACAGGGGCACGACAATGAGCAGTTCTTC. The chain combines TRBV29-1 with TRBJ2-1; 10 nucleotides match TRBD1. Trimming at V came to 3 bases and at J to 5 bases, leaving 4 bases not matched to a gene. The CDR3 contains 14 residues. Germline assignment: CDR1 SQVTM and CDR2 ANQGSEA.

This clone was seen just once. J is TRBJ2-5 and V is TRBV7-9; D might be TRBD1 (6 bases). The CDR3 totals 15 residues. V was trimmed by 5 bases and J by 2 bases, leaving 15 bases between them. The V gene's germline CDR1 is SEHNR and CDR2 FQNEAQ (reference sequence). The CDR3 here is CASSPARDIQETQYF. The DNA for the CDR3 is TGTGCCAGCAGCCCAGCGAGGGACATTCAAGAGACCCAGTACTTC.

V is TRBV4-1 and J is TRBJ1-2; 10 bases are shared with TRBD1. Trimming removed 4 bases from V and 6 bases from J; junction bases left unmatched: 8. The CDR3 loop spans 15 amino acids. CDR1 is MGHRA, CDR2 YSYEKL, per germline. CDR3 region: CASSPRDRGGNGYTF. The DNA for the CDR3 is TGCGCCAGCAGCCCCCGGGACAGGGGAGGAAATGGCTACACCTTC.

The chain recombines TRBV25-1 with TRBJ1-2, with no clear D. This CDR3 is built from 14 residues. V was clipped by 6 bases and J by 3 bases, with 14 bases between them. Germline V gene data show CDR1 as MGHDK and CDR2 as SYGVNS. The CDR3 loop reads CASSEAVTDYGYTF. The CDR3 DNA reads TGTGCCAGCAGCGAAGCCGTCACCGACTATGGCTACACCTTC.

This clone was seen more than once but under ten times. The CDR3, as DNA: TGTGCCAGCAGCTCAGGACAGAACTATGGCTACACCTTC. As protein: CASSSGQNYGYTF. V and J are TRBV11-2 and TRBJ1-2; possibly TRBD1 for D (6 bases). The CDR3 is made up of 13 amino acids. Germline V CDR1 and CDR2: SGHAT, FQNNGV. V lost 4 bases and J lost 2, with 8 bases in between.

This clone was observed a handful of times. The rearrangement links TRBV7-9 to TRBJ1-6; a weak D match, TRBD1 (5 bases). V shed 1 base and J shed 15 bases, with 16 bases lying between them. The CDR3 totals 14 residues. CDR1 is SEHNR, CDR2 FQNEAQ, per germline (reference sequence). CDR3: CASSLDWSGKYLHF. The CDR3, as DNA: TGTGCCAGCAGCTTAGACTGGTCAGGGAAGTACCTCCACTTT. The full variable domain, completed using reference TRBV7-9 and TRBJ1-6, is DTGVSQNPRHKITKRGQNVTFRCDPISEHNRLYWYRQTLGQGPEFLTYFQNEAQLEKSRLLSDRFSAERPKGSFSTLEIQRTEQGDSAMYLCASSLDWSGKYLHFGNGTRLTVT.

This clone has a single count. The CDR3 sequence: CASSERTNADTQYF. CDR3 DNA sequence: TGTGCCAGCAGCGAGCGCACGAACGCAGATACGCAGTATTTT. V is TRBV13 and J is TRBJ2-3; D not certain. The CDR3 is 14 amino acids. Germline V CDR1 and CDR2: PRHDT, FYEKMQ (reference sequence). V was clipped by 5 bases and J by 4 bases, with 13 bases between them.

The chain recombines TRBV5-1 with TRBJ1-1; no definite D call. V was shortened by 0 bases and J by 5 bases, with 20 bases between the two germline ends. Germline V gives CDR1 SGHRS, CDR2 YFSETQ. The length of the CDR3 is 17 residues. The CDR3 DNA follows: TGCGCCAGCAGCTTGGGGAGCAGGAGGGCGCCTATTACTGAAGCTTTCTTT. Amino acids: CASSLGSRRAPITEAFF.

The J gene is TRBJ2-5, the V gene TRBV7-9, with 7 nucleotides matching TRBD1. With V trimmed by 5 bases and J by 5 bases, 17 bases remained unmatched. The germline V gene encodes CDR1 SEHNR and CDR2 FQNEAQ (reference sequence). CDR3 length: 17 residues. CDR3 sequence: CASSTIQALRGGETQYF. The CDR3 DNA is TGTGCCAGCAGCACGATTCAGGCCCTCCGAGGGGGCGAGACCCAGTACTTC.

V usage is TRBV4-1 and J usage is TRBJ2-2; D possibly corresponds to TRBD1 (6 bases). V was shortened by 8 bases and J by 7 bases, with 20 bases between the two germline ends. CDR1 is MGHRA and CDR2 is YSYEKL in the germline V gene. The CDR3 length is 15 residues. The CDR3 sequence is CASENRAWQGGELFF. The CDR3 nucleotides are TGCGCCAGCGAGAACAGGGCCTGGCAGGGCGGGGAGCTGTTTTTT.

The rearrangement joins TRBV5-1 to TRBJ2-7, with no clear D. With 5 bases removed from V and 6 bases from J, the gap between germline ends came to 15 bases. The CDR3 is 13 amino acids. Germline loops: CDR1 SGHRS, CDR2 YFSETQ. The CDR3 spells CASSRASVSEQYF. CDR3 nucleotide sequence: TGCGCCAGCAGTCGGGCGTCGGTTAGCGAGCAGTACTTC. The complete variable domain, with remaining parts taken from reference TRBV5-1 and TRBJ2-7, reads KAGVTQTPRYLIKTRGQQVTLSCSPISGHRSVSWYQQTPGQGLQFLFEYFSETQRNKGNFPGRFSGRQFSNSRSEMNVSTLELGDSALYLCASSRASVSEQYFGPGTRLTVT.

This clone came up a few times. The rearrangement joins TRBV5-1 to TRBJ2-7; D is tentatively TRBD1 or TRBD2 (6 bases each). This CDR3 has 15 residues. V was clipped by 4 bases and J by 2 bases, with 16 bases between them. Germline values: CDR1 SGHRS, CDR2 YFSETQ. CDR3 bases: TGCGCCAGCAGCCAGGTTCCGGGGGCTACCTACGAGCAGTACTTC. The encoded protein is CASSQVPGATYEQYF.

This chain uses TRBV25-1 with TRBJ1-1; the match to TRBD1 covers 8 bases. The length of the CDR3 is 14 residues. CDR1 MGHDK and CDR2 SYGVNS come from the germline V gene. V dropped 1 base and J dropped 4; count of bases not matched to a gene: 2. The CDR3: CASSELTGATEAFF. CDR3 DNA sequence: TGTGCCAGCAGTGAATTGACAGGGGCCACTGAAGCTTTCTTT.

The chain links TRBV7-6 to TRBJ2-5; D not resolved. CDR1 SGHVS and CDR2 FNYEAQ come from the germline V gene. V was shortened by 0 bases and J by 5 bases, with 4 bases between the two germline ends. This CDR3 has 12 residues. In DNA, the CDR3 is TGTGCCAGCAGCTTAGCGGGCGAGACCCAGTACTTC. The encoded protein is CASSLAGETQYF.

The V call is TRBV5-1, the J call TRBJ2-3, with D unresolved. The V gene's germline CDR1 is SGHRS and CDR2 YFSETQ. This CDR3 comprises 13 residues. V was clipped by 0 bases and J by 1 base, with 3 bases between them. The CDR3 sequence: CASSLVGTDTQYF. The CDR3 nucleotides are TGCGCCAGCAGCTTGGTTGGCACAGATACGCAGTATTTT.

This chain uses TRBV18 with TRBJ2-5; 7 bases agree with TRBD2. The J segment lost 5 bases and the V segment lost 4 bases, leaving 13 bases of the junction unmatched. Germline assignment: CDR1 KGHSH and CDR2 LQKENI. The CDR3 spans 16 residues. The CDR3 DNA is TGTGCCAGCTCACGTGAACCAGCGGGGCCCCTGGAGACCCAGTACTTC. Translating gives CASSREPAGPLETQYF. Full variable domain (missing parts from reference TRBV18 and TRBJ2-5): NAGVMQNPRHLVRRRGQEARLRCSPMKGHSHVYWYRQLPEEGLKFMVYLQKENIIDESGMPKERFSAEFPKEGPSILRIQQVVRGDSAAYFCASSREPAGPLETQYFGPGTRLLVL.

This clone has only a few counts. This rearrangement joins TRBV19 to TRBJ1-1; no clear D gene. Per the germline V gene, CDR1 is LNHDA and CDR2 is SQIVND (reference sequence). V lost 6 bases and J lost 0, with 8 bases in between. The CDR3 extends over 13 amino acids. The CDR3, as DNA: TGTGCCAGTAGCCCTGGGCTGAACACTGAAGCTTTCTTT. It specifies CASSPGLNTEAFF.